A single sample is the source of the 18 T cell receptor beta chains below, sequenced in a study of cytomegalovirus exposure and HLA in healthy donors. The primer mix had 60 Vbeta and 13 Jbeta primers. TCRdb's copy holds only in-frame clones and misses some; the assay was immunoSEQ multiplex PCR. The data show more than 95,000 clones, approximately 74% seen once. The sequencing sample was made of PBMCs. The receptors come from a man between 40 and 49 years old in good health and CMV-seropositive.

This clone was counted only a few times. The V and J genes are TRBV7-2 and TRBJ2-1; D is perhaps TRBD1 (6 bases). CDR1 is SGHTA and CDR2 is FQGNSA in the germline V gene. The CDR3 length is 15 residues. Deletions cut 1 base from V and 10 bases from J, with 17 bases between. The DNA of the CDR3 is TGTGCCAGCAGCTTAGTGACAGGCGCTGCAGTGGAGCAGTTCTTC. It specifies CASSLVTGAAVEQFF.

This chain uses TRBV6-5 with TRBJ1-3; weak D call: TRBD1 (6 bases). This CDR3 contains 15 residues. In germline, CDR1 is MNHEY, CDR2 SVGAGI. Trimming took 5 bases from V and 0 from J, leaving 11 bases between them. CDR3 DNA sequence: TGTGCCAGCAGTCCGACGGGACACTCTGGAAACACCATATATTTT. It encodes CASSPTGHSGNTIYF.

The rearrangement links TRBV4-2 to TRBJ2-1; possible D gene TRBD2, 5 bases. V was clipped by 0 bases and J by 10 bases, with 16 bases between them. Looked up from germline, CDR1 is LGHNA and CDR2 is YNFKEQ. The CDR3 sequence is 15 residues long. The CDR3 sequence is CASSQESQRSGEQFF. CDR3 DNA: TGTGCCAGCAGCCAAGAAAGTCAGAGATCGGGGGAGCAGTTCTTC.

This chain joins TRBV6-4 and TRBJ2-7, with D possibly TRBD2 on 5 matching bases. Trimming stripped 5 bases from V and 2 bases from J, with 16 bases between. The germline V gene encodes CDR1 MRHNA and CDR2 SNTAGT. This CDR3 contains 15 residues. CDR3 nucleotides: TGTGCCAGCAGTCGAGGGTCGGAGGCCACCTACGAGCAGTACTTC. This codes for CASSRGSEATYEQYF.

V gene TRBV4-2 combines with J gene TRBJ1-3; maybe TRBD1 (5 bases). Trimming left V 3 bases short and J 2 bases short, with 20 bases between. Germline V lookup: CDR1 LGHNA, CDR2 YNFKEQ. The CDR3 spans 18 residues. The CDR3 loop is CASSQEGARDFTGNTIYF. CDR3 nucleotide sequence: TGTGCCAGCAGCCAGGAAGGAGCCAGGGACTTTACTGGAAACACCATATATTTT.

The V call is TRBV4-3, the J call TRBJ2-7, with D perhaps matching TRBD1 (6 bases). The V end was cut by 0 bases, the J end by 4 bases, with 13 bases between. The CDR3 length is 15 residues. Germline assignment: CDR1 LGHNA and CDR2 YSLEER. The chain's CDR3 is CASSQDWGRGYEQYF. CDR3 DNA: TGCGCCAGCAGCCAAGATTGGGGCAGGGGTTACGAGCAGTACTTC.

The chain joins TRBV5-1 to TRBJ1-1; D gene unclear. CDR1 and CDR2 from the germline V gene are SGHRS and YFSETQ. The CDR3 has 14 amino acids. V was cut by 7 bases and J by 5 bases, with 18 bases left in between. The DNA for the CDR3 is TGCGCCAGCCAAAAACCCGACGACGGGACTGAAGCTTTCTTT. Its translation: CASQKPDDGTEAFF. Looking up the rest from reference TRBV5-1 and TRBJ1-1 gives the full variable domain: KAGVTQTPRYLIKTRGQQVTLSCSPISGHRSVSWYQQTPGQGLQFLFEYFSETQRNKGNFPGRFSGRQFSNSRSEMNVSTLELGDSALYLCASQKPDDGTEAFFGQGTRLTVV.

This clone was seen a few times. This CDR3 is CASSDIGGAYNEQFF. In nucleotides, the CDR3 is TGTGCCAGCAGTGATATAGGGGGCGCCTACAATGAGCAGTTCTTC. The chain recombines TRBV25-1 with TRBJ2-1; 7 bases agree with TRBD1. This CDR3 comprises 15 residues. The germline gives CDR1 MGHDK, CDR2 SYGVNS. V lost 3 bases and J lost 2; bases outside the gene matches: 4.

This sequence joins TRBV6-5 and TRBJ1-1, with 7 positions matching TRBD1. V shed 7 bases, J shed 0 bases, and the junction held 8 bases outside the gene matches. CDR1 and CDR2 from the germline V gene are MNHEY and SVGAGI. CDR3 length equals 15 residues. The CDR3 sequence is CASIPGGPVNTEAFF. DNA for the CDR3: TGTGCCAGCATCCCAGGGGGTCCGGTGAACACTGAAGCTTTCTTT.

This chain uses TRBV7-8 with TRBJ2-5; TRBD1 matches at 7 bases. Germline CDR1 reads SGHVS; CDR2 reads FQNEAQ. V lost 4 bases to trimming and J lost 4 bases; unmatched junction nucleotides: 9. The CDR3 runs 15 residues. CDR3 sequence reads: CASSSATGERETQYF. In nucleotides, the CDR3 is TGTGCCAGCAGCTCGGCAACAGGGGAGAGAGAGACCCAGTACTTC.

The chain couples TRBV7-2 to TRBJ2-1; 8 nucleotides agree with TRBD1. This CDR3 spans 19 amino acids. With 3 bases clipped from V and 1 base from J, the junction kept 14 bases outside the gene matches. CDR1 is SGHTA and CDR2 is FQGNSA in the germline V gene. In nucleotides, the CDR3 is TGTGCCAGCAGCTTCGGGGACAGGCTGCTGTCGCAGTCCTACAATGAGCAGTTCTTC. Its protein is CASSFGDRLLSQSYNEQFF.

This chain uses TRBV28 with TRBJ1-1; 8 nucleotides agree with TRBD1. This CDR3 contains 14 residues. V shed 5 bases and J 4 bases; nucleotides not matched to a gene: 6. The germline CDR1 and CDR2 sequences are MDHEN and SYDVKM. CDR3 DNA sequence: TGTGCCAGCAGTCGACAGGGGCTGGGCACTGAAGCTTTCTTT. This encodes CASSRQGLGTEAFF.

The chain recombines TRBV18 with TRBJ1-1; no clear D. Germline-derived CDR1 and CDR2 are KGHSH and LQKENI. V was pared by 3 bases and J by 3 bases, with 14 bases between. The CDR3 runs 15 residues. Here the CDR3 reads CASSPQVLRDTEAFF. CDR3 in DNA: TGTGCCAGCTCACCGCAAGTCCTCCGGGACACTGAAGCTTTCTTT.

The gene calls are TRBV4-1 and TRBJ2-4; TRBD2 is a possible D gene (6 bases). Germline V lookup: CDR1 MGHRA, CDR2 YSYEKL. V shed 1 base and J shed 0 bases, with 19 bases lying between them. The CDR3 loop spans 19 amino acids. CDR3 protein: CASSQGGVGLSLAKNIQYF. The DNA for the CDR3 is TGCGCCAGCAGCCAAGGGGGGGTAGGACTTTCCTTAGCCAAAAACATTCAGTACTTC.

The V gene is TRBV27, the J gene TRBJ2-7; TRBD2 matches at 8 bases. The CDR3 is 14 amino acids. V was pared by 5 bases and J by 4 bases, with 7 bases of the junction left unmatched. Germline lookup yields CDR1 MNHEY and CDR2 SMNVEV (reference sequence). The CDR3 region is CASSLRTSPYEQYF. The CDR3 DNA sequence: TGTGCCAGCAGTCTGAGGACTAGCCCATACGAGCAGTACTTC.

The chain joins TRBV29-1 to TRBJ1-5; D remains unclear. The CDR3 spans 15 residues. Germline CDR1 reads SQVTM; CDR2 reads ANQGSEA. Deletions cut 5 bases from V and 7 bases from J, with 21 bases between. CDR3 DNA: TGCAGCGTTATCTTTCGAACAGATCCAGGACAGCCCCAGCATTTT. It yields the protein CSVIFRTDPGQPQHF.

This clone was detected only a few times. The rearrangement uses TRBV10-2 and TRBJ1-5; TRBD1 matches 10 bases. The CDR3 is made up of 15 amino acids. The V segment lost 2 bases and the J segment 2 bases; nucleotides outside the gene matches: 0. The V gene's germline CDR1 is WSHSY and CDR2 SAAADI. This chain's CDR3 is CASSEGQGGNQPQHF. The DNA for the CDR3 is TGCGCCAGCAGTGAGGGACAGGGGGGCAATCAGCCCCAGCATTTT.

The genes are TRBV6-1 and TRBJ1-2; TRBD1 might be the D (6 bases). This CDR3 contains 14 residues. V was clipped by 5 bases and J by 13 bases, with 23 bases between them. Germline loops: CDR1 MNHNS, CDR2 SASEGT. CDR3 loop: CASSSDSPVLICTF. CDR3 in DNA: TGTGCCAGCAGTTCGGACAGCCCCGTCCTGATCTGCACCTTC.